This entry is about one T cell receptor (beta chain). Profiled with immunoSEQ multiplex PCR; TCRdb holds only in-frame clones, not every one. The sample contains about 28,000 clones, 91% of which appear only once. This CDR3 has 11 residues. CDR1 SGHVS and CDR2 FQNEAQ come from the germline V gene. This sample stems from a study of control samples from healthy donors and cancer patients. The receptor was isolated from a man in his fifties or sixties with lung cancer. Specimen: PBMCs. This chain uses TRBV7-8 with TRBJ2-7; D is unclear. The DNA of the CDR3 is TGTGCAAGCGCCGAAACCTACGAGCAGTACTTC. Protein sequence: CASAETYEQYF.